These 26 T cell receptor beta chains were sequenced from one sample in a study of blood T cells in healthy people across ages. Then a second PCR, running roughly 7 to 12 cycles, was carried out with a sample-barcoded 5' primer and a J-beta primer mix. TCRdb re-derived calls from the 5' RACE reads in MiXCR, one entry per CDR3 protein. The table lists about 1,800,000 distinct CDR3 sequences, approximately 30% of them singletons. The sequenced sample consisted of blood. Receptor source: a woman aged 25 to 45 in good health.

This clonotype was seen a few times. CDR3 residues: CASTGLAESTDTQYF. In nucleotides, the CDR3 is TGTGCCAGCACCGGTCTAGCGGAATCAACAGATACGCAGTATTTT. The chain combines TRBV12-3 or TRBV12-4 with TRBJ2-3; TRBD2 aligns across 7 bases. This CDR3 has 15 residues. V trimming: 7 bases; J trimming: 3 bases; junction bases outside the gene matches: 10.

A word on this clonotype: This may be a read error: a much more frequent sequence differs by one nucleotide. J is TRBJ2-1 and V is TRBV12-3 or TRBV12-4; 8 positions agree with TRBD1. The CDR3 spans 14 residues. CDR3 residues: CASTSGGAYNEQVF. The DNA of the CDR3 is TGTGCCAGTACATCAGGGGGCGCGTACAATGAGCAGGTCTTC.

The table lists this clonotype with many counts. The chain has TRBV29-1 and TRBJ2-7; 16 nucleotides align to TRBD2. The V segment lost 7 bases and the J segment 7 bases; nucleotides outside the gene matches: 13. CDR1 and CDR2 (germline): SQVTM, ANQGSEA. The CDR3 runs 16 residues. CDR3 region: CSASGTSGRVASEQYF. The DNA of the CDR3 is TGCAGCGCATCCGGGACTAGCGGGAGGGTTGCTTCAGAGCAGTACTTC.

With respect to this clonotype: A much larger clonotype is one base distant, so this may be a read error. The chain couples TRBV9 to TRBJ1-2; TRBD1 aligns across 7 bases. The CDR3 totals 14 residues. Per germline, CDR1 SGDLS and CDR2 YYNGEE. The DNA of the CDR3 is TGTACCAGCAGCCCTAGCTCAGGGGGATATGGCTACACCTTC. It encodes CTSSPSSGGYGYTF.

This clonotype was seen more than once but under ten times. The V gene is TRBV6-4, the J gene TRBJ2-2; possible D gene TRBD1, 6 bases. V lost 2 bases to trimming and J lost 5 bases, with 6 bases between them. The CDR3 totals 13 residues. CDR1 and CDR2 (germline): MRHNA, SNTAGT. The CDR3 sequence is CASSDGTTGELFF. The DNA of the CDR3 is TGTGCCAGCAGTGACGGGACAACCGGGGAGCTGTTTTTT.

The genes are TRBV7-6 and TRBJ1-1; D may be TRBD1 (5 bases). V was shortened by 5 bases and J by 4 bases, with 11 bases between the two germline ends. The CDR3 is made up of 13 amino acids. CDR1 is SGHVS, CDR2 FNYEAQ, per germline. The CDR3, as DNA: TGTGCCAGCAGCCTACAGGAGGCCACTGAAGCTTTCTTT. It encodes CASSLQEATEAFF.

In this sample, this clonotype turned up a few times. This chain joins TRBV5-6 and TRBJ1-2, with unresolved D. V lost 4 bases to trimming and J lost 8 bases, with 24 bases between them. Per the germline V gene, CDR1 is SGHDT and CDR2 is YYEEEE. The CDR3 runs to 16 residues. CDR3 residues: CASSPIPLGTAGGYTF. As DNA, the CDR3 is TGTGCCAGCAGCCCGATTCCACTTGGCACAGCCGGGGGCTACACCTTC.

The V call is TRBV6-5, the J call TRBJ2-3; possibly TRBD1 for D (5 bases). Germline V gene lookup returns CDR1 MNHEY and CDR2 SVGAGI. The V gene lost 5 bases and the J gene lost 5 bases, with 11 bases spanning the gap. This CDR3 is built from 13 residues. The CDR3 spells CASSQLQGDTQYF. CDR3 in DNA: TGTGCCAGCAGTCAACTTCAGGGAGATACGCAGTATTTT.

The chain combines TRBV5-1 with TRBJ2-3; no reliable D call. The CDR3 is made up of 15 amino acids. CDR1 and CDR2 (germline): SGHRS, YFSETQ. Trimming left V 0 bases short and J 4 bases short, with 12 bases between. The CDR3 DNA reads TGCGCCAGCAGCTTGGCCGCTCGGAGCGCAGATACGCAGTATTTT. Translated, it gives CASSLAARSADTQYF.

V is TRBV5-1 and J is TRBJ2-1, with TRBD2 matching over 8 bases. Unmatched junction bases numbered 4, after V lost 5 bases and J lost 0 bases. The germline V gene has CDR1 SGHRS and CDR2 YFSETQ. The CDR3 covers 15 residues. CDR3 sequence reads: CASRLAEVSYNEQFF. The DNA of the CDR3 is TGCGCCAGCAGACTAGCGGAAGTCTCCTACAATGAGCAGTTCTTC.

The gene calls are TRBV10-3 and TRBJ2-1; weak D call: TRBD1 (6 bases). The CDR3 runs to 15 residues. Trimming took 0 bases from V and 6 from J, leaving 12 bases between them. The germline CDR1 and CDR2 sequences are ENHRY and SYGVKD. The CDR3 bases are TGTGCCATCAGTGAGTCAATTCCAGGGGCCAATGAGCAGTTCTTC. This sequence encodes CAISESIPGANEQFF.

This clonotype was detected a few times. V gene TRBV11-1 combines with J gene TRBJ2-5; 8 bases line up with TRBD2. Germline CDR1 SGHAT, CDR2 FQDESV (reference sequence). CDR3 length: 14 amino acids. Unmatched junction bases numbered 4, after V lost 6 bases and J lost 1 base. This CDR3 reads CASRLLAVQETQYF. The CDR3 nucleotides are TGTGCCAGCAGGTTACTAGCGGTCCAAGAGACCCAGTACTTC.

Many counts were recorded for this clonotype. The chain couples TRBV6-4 to TRBJ2-1; D is perhaps TRBD1 (5 bases). The CDR3 has 16 residues. V shed 4 bases and J shed 0 bases, with 13 bases lying between them. Germline values: CDR1 MRHNA, CDR2 SNTAGT. DNA of the CDR3: TGTGCCAGCAGTGCCTTAGGGGCAAGCTCCTACAATGAGCAGTTCTTC. Its protein is CASSALGASSYNEQFF.

The CDR3 loop is CASSIGGLLTDTQYF. For the CDR3, the DNA is TGCGCCAGCAGCATTGGGGGACTACTCACAGATACGCAGTATTTT. V usage is TRBV5-1 and J usage is TRBJ2-3; 7 bases agree with TRBD2. The V gene end was trimmed by 4 bases and the J gene end by 2 bases; junction bases not matched to a gene: 7. The CDR3 has 15 residues. Germline-derived CDR1 and CDR2 are SGHRS and YFSETQ.

This clonotype appeared once. Just one base apart from a much larger clone, this may be a read error. This chain uses TRBV5-1 with TRBJ1-6, with D uncertain. Germline CDR1 and CDR2: SGHRS and YFSETQ. The CDR3 has 13 residues. The chain's CDR3 is CVSSLAGNSPLHF. CDR3 nucleotide sequence: TGCGTCAGCAGCTTGGCGGGGAATTCACCCCTCCACTTT.

Remarks on this clonotype: A read error may be the cause here, since a much bigger clone is one base away. This rearrangement joins TRBV7-2 to TRBJ2-7; D may be TRBD2 (6 bases). Per germline, CDR1 SGHTA and CDR2 FQGNSA. The CDR3 spans 17 residues. CDR3 amino acids: CASSNLVSGSGPYEQHF. The CDR3 coding sequence is TGTGCCAGCAGCAATCTAGTGTCGGGCAGCGGGCCCTACGAGCAGCACTTC.

This clonotype was found many times. The chain carries TRBV20-1 and TRBJ2-7; tentatively, D is TRBD2 (6 bases). CDR3 size: 13 residues. The V and J ends lost 7 bases and 5 bases respectively, with 18 bases between them. Germline-derived CDR1 and CDR2 are DFQATT and SNEGSKA (reference sequence). CDR3 in amino acids: CSVDAGTQNEQYF. Here the CDR3 DNA reads TGCAGTGTGGATGCCGGGACTCAAAACGAGCAGTACTTC.

This clonotype was counted a few times. The chain recombines TRBV7-9 with TRBJ2-7; the match to TRBD2 covers 11 bases. CDR3 length: 18 residues. Germline V CDR1 and CDR2: SEHNR, FQNEAQ (reference sequence). V lost 0 bases, J lost 3 bases, and 10 bases stayed unmatched. CDR3 sequence reads: CASSLASPIAGGFYEQYF. Here the CDR3 DNA reads TGTGCCAGCAGCTTAGCGTCCCCTATAGCGGGAGGGTTCTACGAGCAGTACTTC.

This clonotype occurred a few times. This sequence joins TRBV6-5 and TRBJ1-2; D unclear. V shed 0 bases and J shed 4 bases, with 9 bases lying between them. The CDR3 contains 14 residues. Germline assignment: CDR1 MNHEY and CDR2 SVGAGI. Written as DNA, the CDR3 is TGTGCCAGCAGTTACTCGGAGGACGGCTATGGCTACACCTTC. Translation gives CASSYSEDGYGYTF.

The V gene is TRBV4-3, the J gene TRBJ1-4; D not resolved. With 0 bases removed from V and 10 bases from J, the gap between germline ends came to 12 bases. Germline V gene lookup returns CDR1 LGHNA and CDR2 YSLEER. The CDR3 runs to 14 residues. As DNA, the CDR3 is TGCGCCAGCAGCCAAGACGGCCGCCTGACAAAACTGTTTTTT. This gives the protein CASSQDGRLTKLFF.

The chain couples TRBV7-2 to TRBJ2-7; 9 positions agree with TRBD1. The CDR3 consists of 15 residues. The germline V gene has CDR1 SGHTA and CDR2 FQGNSA. The V segment lost 2 bases and the J segment 2 bases; nucleotides outside the gene matches: 4. The CDR3 loop reads CASSLTRDRAYEQYF. CDR3 DNA: TGTGCCAGCAGCTTAACCCGGGACAGGGCCTACGAGCAGTACTTC.

A single count supports this clonotype. A much larger clone lies one base from this, so it may be a read error. The genes are TRBV20-1 and TRBJ2-1; 9 bases are a match to TRBD2. The CDR3 has 14 amino acids. Looked up from germline, CDR1 is DFQATT and CDR2 is SNEGSKA (reference sequence). CDR3 sequence (DNA): TGCAGTACTAGTAGGGCGGGAGGGTTGGATGAGCAGTTCTTC. Translated: CSTSRAGGLDEQFF.

This clonotype has more than one count but fewer than ten. V gene TRBV5-6 combines with J gene TRBJ1-6; D remains unclear. Germline CDR1 SGHDT, CDR2 YYEEEE. The CDR3 is made up of 16 amino acids. V lost 0 bases and J 8 bases, leaving 15 bases between the germline ends. Here the CDR3 reads CASSLGSIGVDSPLHF. The CDR3 bases are TGTGCCAGCAGCTTGGGAAGTATCGGGGTGGATTCACCCCTCCACTTT.

The CDR3 is CASSLWGPGSYEQYF. The DNA of the CDR3 is TGTGCCAGCAGCCTGTGGGGTCCCGGGTCCTACGAGCAGTACTTC. The genes are TRBV5-6 and TRBJ2-7; D call uncertain. Trimming pared 4 bases from V and 1 base from J, leaving 15 bases between. Looked up from germline, CDR1 is SGHDT and CDR2 is YYEEEE. This CDR3 is 15 amino acids long.

Comments on this clonotype: Germline and junction disagree at one end, which may indicate a read error. The gene calls are TRBV20-1 and TRBJ1-2; D perhaps matches TRBD1 (5 bases). Germline CDR1 is DFQATT and CDR2 is SNEGSKA (reference sequence). The CDR3 runs to 15 residues. CDR3 in DNA: TGCAGTGCTAGAGATACCAGGGAACCCGGAGGTGGCCACACCTTC. It codes for CSARDTREPGGGHTF.

This CDR3 reads CASSPSRVGTEAFF. DNA of the CDR3: TGTGCCAGCAGCCCGTCTAGGGTAGGCACTGAAGCTTTCTTT. The rearrangement uses TRBV7-2 and TRBJ1-1; unclear D gene. Per the germline V gene, CDR1 is SGHTA and CDR2 is FQGNSA. The CDR3 is made up of 14 amino acids. The ends were cut back, 5 bases at V and 4 bases at J, with 14 bases in the middle.